The present T cell receptor beta chain was sequenced within a study of T cell responses to AZD1222 COVID-19 vaccine. This CDR3 region has 13 residues. CDR1 is SGHAT and CDR2 is FQNNGV in the germline V gene. V lost 5 bases and J lost 5, with 9 bases in between. Measured with immunoSEQ multiplex PCR; TCRdb has only the in-frame clones, and not every one. The repertoire holds about 160,000 clones, around 92% seen once, with roughly 4.5% in the top ten. Study findings and constraints: Targets within unmutated variant regions were reportedly found for nearly half of spike-specific TCRs. Baseline serology detected seropositivity in only six AZD1222 recipients. In a largely white British group with more females than males, clonal diversity was possibly underestimated. Every sample of the repertoires postdated the peak T cell response.

As concerns this clone: Its antigen is still unknown.

The rearrangement joins TRBV11-2 to TRBJ2-2, with D unclear. The receptor was isolated from an adult in good health. The input for sequencing was peripheral blood, taken on day 0 of MenACWY control vaccination. The CDR3 nucleotides are TGTGCCAGCAGCCGATACGGGACCGGGGAGCTGTTTTTT. Translating it yields CASSRYGTGELFF.